The 29 T cell receptor beta chains below all came from one sample that was sequenced in a study of T cells in Graves' hyperthyroidism and ophthalmopathy. The CDR3 regions of TCR beta were amplified from RNA transcripts. RT-PCR in the first round (using the HTBI primer set) targeted the TCR CDR3. TCRdb reprocessed the multiplex PCR reads with MiXCR, giving one entry per CDR3 protein. This sample has just under 750,000 distinct CDR3 sequences, with approximately 40% found just once. Sequencing was done on a sample of blood. The receptors were sampled from a woman aged 40 to 49 with Graves' hyperthyroidism.

This clonotype was observed many times. The chain combines TRBV19 with TRBJ1-2; TRBD1 agrees at 7 bases. J lost 8 bases, V lost 9 bases, and 9 bases had no gene match. The CDR3 spans 12 residues. Per germline, CDR1 LNHDA and CDR2 SQIVND (reference sequence). The CDR3, as DNA: TGTGCCAGCGCAGGGGGGTTGAGGGGCTACACCTTC. As protein: CASAGGLRGYTF.

Of note for this clonotype: One end of the junction does not line up with germline, which may come from a read error. This chain connects TRBV11-2 to TRBJ1-1; D is possibly TRBD1 (5 bases). CDR3 size: 13 residues. CDR1 and CDR2 from the germline V gene are SGHAT and FQNNGV. CDR3 coding DNA: TGTGCCAGCAGCGTATCAGGGTACACTGAAGCTTCCTTT. This translates into CASSVSGYTEASF.

This clonotype was observed a few times. The rearrangement links TRBV4-1 to TRBJ1-1; D gene ambiguous. Trimming took off 0 bases at V and 11 bases at J, with 25 bases between the two ends. The CDR3 is 17 amino acids. Germline CDR1 MGHRA, CDR2 YSYEKL. In DNA form, the CDR3 reads TGCGCCAGCAGCCAAGATGATTTCTTGTGGGAGAACATGGAGGCTTTCTTT. Translated: CASSQDDFLWENMEAFF.

The rearrangement uses TRBV15 and TRBJ1-2, with 7 positions matching TRBD1. There are 13 residues in the CDR3. CDR1 and CDR2 from the germline V gene are LNHNV and YYDKDF (reference sequence). V dropped 3 bases and J dropped 10; count of bases not matched to a gene: 8. CDR3 in DNA: TGTGCCACCAGCAGCTGGTCGGGACAGAACTACACCTTC. Its translation is CATSSWSGQNYTF.

This clonotype has a count of ten or more. The gene calls are TRBV10-2 and TRBJ1-6; 9 bases align to TRBD1. Losses at the gene ends were 6 bases for V and 10 bases for J; bases not matched to a gene: 7. The CDR3 is 14 residues long. Germline V gene sequence: CDR1 WSHSY, CDR2 SAAADI. The CDR3 DNA is TGCGCCAGCAGGGAACAGGGGGCGTTATCACCCCTCCACTTT. It codes for CASREQGALSPLHF.

The genes are TRBV27 and TRBJ2-7; D is uncertain. CDR3 size: 15 residues. Trimming removed 4 bases from V and 0 bases from J, with 13 bases in between. Per the germline V gene, CDR1 is MNHEY and CDR2 is SMNVEV (reference sequence). CDR3 coding DNA: TGTGCCAGCAGTTCCCGGGCAGGAGTCTCCTACGAGCAGTACTTC. It encodes CASSSRAGVSYEQYF.

The chain links TRBV7-6 to TRBJ1-5, with TRBD1 identical over 7 bases. Losses at the gene ends were 5 bases for V and 7 bases for J; bases not matched to a gene: 8. This CDR3 is built from 14 residues. Looked up from germline, CDR1 is SGHVS and CDR2 is FNYEAQ. DNA for the CDR3: TGTGCCAGCAGCCCCGGCGAGGGGGCGCAGCCCCAGCATTTT. It yields the protein CASSPGEGAQPQHF.

The V gene is TRBV6-6, the J gene TRBJ1-1, with 7 bases fitting TRBD1. Trimming cost V 6 bases and J 3 bases; bases outside gene matches: 10. There are 15 residues in the CDR3. CDR1 is MNHNY and CDR2 is SVGAGI in the germline V gene (reference sequence). The CDR3 spells CASRAGGRGDTEAFF. The CDR3 nucleotides are TGTGCCAGCAGAGCAGGGGGGCGGGGGGACACTGAAGCTTTCTTT.

This clonotype was seen a few times. This sequence joins TRBV28 and TRBJ1-1, with D hard to call. This CDR3 is built from 12 residues. V lost 2 bases to trimming and J lost 8 bases, with 9 bases between them. CDR1 is MDHEN, CDR2 SYDVKM, per germline. The DNA of the CDR3 is TGTGCCAGCAGTTTACCCGGCCACGAAGCTTTCTTT. It is translated as CASSLPGHEAFF.

This clonotype was detected only a few times. This rearrangement joins TRBV30 to TRBJ1-1; 8 nucleotides match TRBD1. Germline-derived CDR1 and CDR2 are GTSNPN and SVGIG (reference sequence). Trimming at V came to 4 bases and at J to 4 bases, leaving 2 bases not matched to a gene. The CDR3 spans 12 residues. The CDR3 nucleotides read TGTGCCTGGAACAGGGGGGGCACTGAAGCTTTCTTT. Translated: CAWNRGGTEAFF.

This clonotype was recorded at least ten times. The rearrangement joins TRBV7-9 to TRBJ1-1; weak D call: TRBD1 (6 bases). V lost 1 base and J 11 bases, leaving 11 bases between the germline ends. This CDR3 comprises 12 residues. Germline CDR1 is SEHNR and CDR2 is FQNEAQ (reference sequence). The CDR3 sequence is CASSLGGLSAFF. Written as DNA, the CDR3 is TGTGCCAGCAGCTTAGGGGGGCTGTCGGCTTTCTTT.

The chain is built from TRBV10-3 and TRBJ1-6; 8 bases map to TRBD1. Germline CDR1 and CDR2: ENHRY and SYGVKD. The CDR3 covers 15 residues. V shed 6 bases and J 6 bases; nucleotides not matched to a gene: 7. Written as DNA, the CDR3 is TGTGCCATCAGCCCGGGACAGGATGGTAATTCACCCCTCCACTTT. This sequence encodes CAISPGQDGNSPLHF.

This clonotype showed up just a few times. CDR3 coding DNA: TGTGCCAGCAGTACTAGCCCGACCTACGAGCAGTACTTC. Its protein is CASSTSPTYEQYF. The chain carries TRBV6-5 and TRBJ2-7; D may be TRBD2 (6 bases). The CDR3 spans 13 residues. Trimming removed 5 bases from V and 2 bases from J, with 10 bases in between. The germline gives CDR1 MNHEY, CDR2 SVGAGI.

The genes are TRBV7-9 and TRBJ2-7; D perhaps matches TRBD2 (5 bases). Gene TRBJ2-4 matches the end of the DNA better, so the J call may be wrong. In germline, CDR1 is SEHNR, CDR2 FQNEAQ (reference sequence). The CDR3 length is 13 residues. CDR3 in amino acids: CASSANRGNIQYF. In DNA form, the CDR3 reads TGTGCCAGCAGCGCAAACCGAGGGAACATTCAGTACTTC.

Points on this clonotype: Sequence at one end of the junction differs from germline and may be a read error. This chain connects TRBV15 to TRBJ1-2; D gene unclear. The CDR3 runs to 16 residues. The germline V gene encodes CDR1 LNHNV and CDR2 YYDKDF (reference sequence). The CDR3 region is CATSGEEVPMGHGYTF. The CDR3 bases are TGTGCCACCAGCGGAGAGGAAGTCCCCATGGGTCATGGCTACACCTTC.

This chain links TRBV5-4 with TRBJ1-1, with 9 bases lining up with TRBD1. The V and J ends lost 7 bases and 2 bases, in that order; junction bases with no gene match: 6. Germline V lookup: CDR1 SGHNT, CDR2 YYREEE (reference sequence). The CDR3 has 14 amino acids. The DNA of the CDR3 is TGTGCCAGCGGATGGACAGGGGTCAACACTGAAGCTTTCTTT. The encoded protein is CASGWTGVNTEAFF.

This clonotype was detected ten times or more. This chain joins TRBV2 and TRBJ1-2, with D hard to call. The V gene's germline CDR1 is SNHLY and CDR2 FYNNEI. Trimming pared 7 bases from V and 1 base from J, leaving 13 bases between. The length of the CDR3 is 14 residues. CDR3 protein: CASTDNNFNYGYTF. DNA of the CDR3: TGTGCCAGCACCGACAACAATTTTAACTATGGCTACACCTTC.

This clonotype was observed a few times. The rearrangement uses TRBV9 and TRBJ1-5; no definite D call. The CDR3 consists of 12 residues. Trimming left V 7 bases short and J 4 bases short, with 9 bases between. Germline assignment: CDR1 SGDLS and CDR2 YYNGEE. In DNA form, the CDR3 reads TGTGCCAGCGGGCCGCTGAATCAGCCCCAGCATTTT. Translated, it gives CASGPLNQPQHF. The variable domain in full, completed from reference TRBV9 and TRBJ1-5, reads DSGVTQTPKHLITATGQRVTLRCSPRSGDLSVYWYQQSLDQGLQFLIQYYNGEERAKGNILERFSAQQFPDLHSELNLSSLELGDSALYFCASGPLNQPQHFGDGTRLSIL.

In this sample, this clonotype turned up many times. This sequence joins TRBV14 and TRBJ1-4; D ambiguous. The CDR3 sequence is 16 residues long. Germline CDR1 is SGHDN and CDR2 is FVKESK. Trimming took 0 bases from V and 3 from J, leaving 11 bases between them. DNA for the CDR3: TGTGCCAGCAGCCAAGAGGGTCTTCTGGCTAATGAAAAACTGTTTTTT. The encoded protein is CASSQEGLLANEKLFF.

This clonotype has a handful of counts. This chain joins TRBV11-2 and TRBJ2-7; 7 positions agree with TRBD1. Germline assignment: CDR1 SGHAT and CDR2 FQNNGV. The junction had 12 bases not matched to a gene; V was cut back by 3 bases and J by 7 bases. The CDR3 totals 15 residues. CDR3 loop: CASSFTEGQSGEQYF. CDR3 nucleotide sequence: TGTGCCAGCAGCTTCACCGAGGGACAGTCGGGGGAGCAGTACTTC.

This clonotype was counted once. The chain joins TRBV11-1 to TRBJ1-5, with unresolved D. The CDR3 runs 15 residues. V shed 5 bases and J shed 0 bases, with 11 bases lying between them. Per the germline V gene, CDR1 is SGHAT and CDR2 is FQDESV (reference sequence). CDR3 amino acids: CASSPVYDSNQPQHF. The DNA of the CDR3 is TGTGCCAGCAGCCCGGTTTATGATAGCAATCAGCCCCAGCATTTT.

The rearrangement links TRBV7-8 to TRBJ2-5; 10 nucleotides line up with TRBD2. The CDR3 has 16 amino acids. Germline lookup yields CDR1 SGHVS and CDR2 FQNEAQ. J lost 3 bases, V lost 5 bases, and 9 bases had no gene match. The CDR3 loop reads CASSLNVLAGEETQYF. CDR3 DNA: TGTGCCAGCAGCCTTAACGTCCTAGCGGGGGAAGAGACCCAGTACTTC. Using reference TRBV7-8 and TRBJ2-5 for the parts outside the CDR3, the full variable domain is GAGVSQSPRYKVAKRGQDVALRCDPISGHVSLFWYQQALGQGPEFLTYFQNEAQLDKSGLPSDRFFAERPEGSVSTLKIQRTQQEDSAVYLCASSLNVLAGEETQYFGPGTRLLVL.

Comment on this clonotype: An end of the junction does not agree with germline; a read error may underlie this. The V gene is TRBV6-5, the J gene TRBJ1-2; the D gene is possibly TRBD1 (6 bases). The CDR3 is 14 residues long. The germline V gene has CDR1 MNHEY and CDR2 SVGAGI. The CDR3 region is CASSSTRGNYGHTF. CDR3 bases: TGTGCCAGCAGTTCGACAAGGGGGAACTATGGCCACACCTTC.

The chain carries TRBV7-9 and TRBJ1-2; D uncertain. Looked up from germline, CDR1 is SEHNR and CDR2 is FQNEAQ (reference sequence). This CDR3 is 13 amino acids long. Trimming cost V 6 bases and J 7 bases, with 15 bases left between them. The CDR3 reads CASRPNGVGGYTF. The CDR3 DNA reads TGTGCCAGCAGACCAAACGGGGTTGGTGGCTACACCTTC.

The table lists this clonotype with many counts. The rearrangement joins TRBV9 to TRBJ1-4; tentatively, D is TRBD1 (5 bases). V was shortened by 3 bases and J by 7 bases, with 16 bases between the two germline ends. The germline V gene encodes CDR1 SGDLS and CDR2 YYNGEE. The CDR3 runs to 15 residues. The CDR3 sequence: CASSGRGRNLEKLFF. In DNA form, the CDR3 reads TGTGCCAGCAGCGGGAGGGGACGTAACCTTGAAAAACTGTTTTTT.

Written as DNA, the CDR3 is TGTGCCAGCAGCCAAAGGAACCGACAGGTATGGGAGCAGTACTTC. Translation gives CASSQRNRQVWEQYF. The chain has TRBV7-3 and TRBJ2-7, with a possible D match to TRBD1 (6 bases). Germline V gene data show CDR1 as SGHTA and CDR2 as FQGTGA. Deletions cut 5 bases from V and 7 bases from J, with 21 bases between. The CDR3 consists of 15 residues.

This clonotype has ten or more counts. V and J are TRBV7-2 and TRBJ1-2, with TRBD1 as a possible D gene (5 bases). CDR1 and CDR2 (germline): SGHTA, FQGNSA. The CDR3 is made up of 15 amino acids. V lost 5 bases, J lost 4 bases, and 17 bases lay in between. The DNA for the CDR3 is TGTGCCAGCAGCACAGGATTACTTGCAAGCTATGGCTACACCTTC. Its protein product is CASSTGLLASYGYTF.

This clonotype occurred many times. The chain recombines TRBV7-9 with TRBJ1-6, with TRBD1 as a possible D gene (5 bases). The CDR3 is made up of 17 amino acids. Looked up from germline, CDR1 is SEHNR and CDR2 is FQNEAQ (reference sequence). Deletions cut 4 bases from V and 10 bases from J, with 23 bases between. Here the CDR3 reads CASSSKRAGSRESPLHF. The DNA for the CDR3 is TGTGCCAGCAGCTCCAAAAGGGCAGGGAGTAGGGAATCACCCCTCCACTTT.

This sequence joins TRBV27 and TRBJ2-5; TRBD2 matches 9 bases. V was pared by 3 bases and J by 11 bases, with 13 bases of the junction left unmatched. Germline V gives CDR1 MNHEY, CDR2 SMNVEV (reference sequence). There are 15 residues in the CDR3. The CDR3 spells CASSLGGGAGDTQYF. The CDR3 nucleotides read TGTGCCAGCAGTTTGGGCGGGGGGGCAGGAGATACGCAGTACTTC.